What follows describes a single T cell receptor beta chain. The antigen remains unidentified. CDR1 and CDR2 from the germline V gene are MNHEY and SVGAGI. The CDR3 is made up of 14 amino acids. The record originates from a study of T cells expressing NK-cell markers. Study at large: Eight donors were sequenced, of whom seven were HCMV-seropositive, while the remaining one was HCMV-seronegative.

Findings and limits, study-wide: Expanded clones of NKG2C+ T cells had an unclear HCMV specificity.

cDNA encoding TCR beta was synthesized via 5'RACE template switching incorporating UMIs. TCRdb re-analyzed the 5' RACE reads; it lists each CDR3 protein once, without DNA. This sample's table reports some 110,000 distinct CDR3 sequences. The TCR sequence derives from a woman between 18 and 69 years old in good health. The rearrangement uses TRBV6-5 and TRBJ2-1; TCRdb designates TRBD1, a call that cannot be tested without DNA. Sequenced material: blood T cells: a sorted CD56 or NKG2C T cell subset, CD4+ or CD8+ T cells, or bulk PBMC T cells (not recorded which). CDR3 sequence reads: CASSYVAGGNEQFF.